This T cell receptor (beta chain) was obtained from a study of cytomegalovirus exposure and HLA in healthy donors. Study-wide results and caveats: With DRB1 most and HLA-C fewest, TCR association rates differed between HLA loci in a later analysis. The presence/absence work took it that sequencing depth was about the same across donors. The authors later linked a missense DCLRE1C variant to TCR beta V- and J-gene trimming.

A note on this clone: Its target is not known.

The PCR ran on 60 Vbeta and 13 Jbeta primers. Using immunoSEQ multiplex PCR, the repertoire was profiled, and TCRdb retains in-frame clones only, with some absent. The profile shows over 75,000 clones, about 68% of them singletons. The sequenced material came from PBMCs. This clonotype was sampled from a human donor in good health.

The CDR3 DNA sequence: TGTGCCAGCAGCCGGACAGGGGGAAAACTGTTTTTT. Translated: CASSRTGGKLFF. This sequence joins TRBV6-5 and TRBJ1-4, with 10 bases lining up with TRBD1. The ends lost 6 bases at V and 10 bases at J; junction bases unmatched: 2. Germline V gene data show CDR1 as MNHEY and CDR2 as SVGAGI. The CDR3 consists of 12 residues.